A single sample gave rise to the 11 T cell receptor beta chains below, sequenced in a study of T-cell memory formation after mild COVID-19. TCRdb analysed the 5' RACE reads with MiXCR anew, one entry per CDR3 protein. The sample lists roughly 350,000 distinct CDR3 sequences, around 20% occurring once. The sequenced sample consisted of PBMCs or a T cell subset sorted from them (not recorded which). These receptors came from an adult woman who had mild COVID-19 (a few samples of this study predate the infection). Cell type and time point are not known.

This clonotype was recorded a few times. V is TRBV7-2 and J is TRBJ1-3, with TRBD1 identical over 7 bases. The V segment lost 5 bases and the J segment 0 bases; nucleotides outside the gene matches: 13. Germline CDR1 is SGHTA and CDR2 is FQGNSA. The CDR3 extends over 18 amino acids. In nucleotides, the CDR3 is TGTGCCAGCAGCAAACCGGGACAGAGGGCATACTCTGGAAACACCATATATTTT. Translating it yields CASSKPGQRAYSGNTIYF. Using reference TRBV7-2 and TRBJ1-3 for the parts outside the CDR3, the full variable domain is GAGVSQSPSNKVTEKGKDVELRCDPISGHTALYWYRQSLGQGLEFLIYFQGNSAPDKSGLPSDRFSAERTGGSVSTLTIQRTQQEDSAVYLCASSKPGQRAYSGNTIYFGEGSWLTVV.

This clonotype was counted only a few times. The CDR3 reads CASSPRLAGGKANTGELFF. As DNA, the CDR3 is TGTGCCAGCAGTCCGCGACTAGCGGGGGGCAAAGCGAACACCGGGGAGCTGTTTTTT. The J gene is TRBJ2-2, the V gene TRBV12-3 or TRBV12-4; TRBD2 matches at 13 bases. The CDR3 has 19 amino acids. The junction had 9 bases not matched to a gene; V was cut back by 5 bases and J by 0 bases.

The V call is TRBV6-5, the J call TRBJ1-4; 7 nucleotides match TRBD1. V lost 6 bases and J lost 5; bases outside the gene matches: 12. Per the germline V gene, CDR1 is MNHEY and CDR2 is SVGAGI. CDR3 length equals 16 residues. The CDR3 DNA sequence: TGTGCCAGCAGCCCGGGGACAGCCGCTGGAAATGAAAAACTGTTTTTT. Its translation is CASSPGTAAGNEKLFF.

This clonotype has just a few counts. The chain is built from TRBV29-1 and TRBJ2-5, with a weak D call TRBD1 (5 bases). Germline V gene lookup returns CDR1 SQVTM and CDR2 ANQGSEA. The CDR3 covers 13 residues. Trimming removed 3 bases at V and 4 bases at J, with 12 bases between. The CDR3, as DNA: TGCAGCGTTGAGTATAGGGGTCGAGAGACCCAGTACTTC. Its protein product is CSVEYRGRETQYF.

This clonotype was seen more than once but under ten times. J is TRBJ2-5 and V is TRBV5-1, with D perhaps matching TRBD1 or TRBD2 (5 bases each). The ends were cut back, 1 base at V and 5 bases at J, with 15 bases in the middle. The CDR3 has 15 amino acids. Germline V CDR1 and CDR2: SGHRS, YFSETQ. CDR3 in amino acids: CASSLSLRGGETQYF. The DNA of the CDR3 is TGCGCCAGCAGCTTGTCCCTCCGTGGGGGTGAGACCCAGTACTTC. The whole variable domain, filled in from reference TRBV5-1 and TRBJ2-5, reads KAGVTQTPRYLIKTRGQQVTLSCSPISGHRSVSWYQQTPGQGLQFLFEYFSETQRNKGNFPGRFSGRQFSNSRSEMNVSTLELGDSALYLCASSLSLRGGETQYFGPGTRLLVL.

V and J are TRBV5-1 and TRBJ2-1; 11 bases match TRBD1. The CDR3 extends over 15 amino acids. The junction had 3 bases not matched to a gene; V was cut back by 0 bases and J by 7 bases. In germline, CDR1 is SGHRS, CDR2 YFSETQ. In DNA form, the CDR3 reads TGCGCCAGCAGCTTGGGGACAGGGGGCGAGAATGAGCAGTTCTTC. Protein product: CASSLGTGGENEQFF.

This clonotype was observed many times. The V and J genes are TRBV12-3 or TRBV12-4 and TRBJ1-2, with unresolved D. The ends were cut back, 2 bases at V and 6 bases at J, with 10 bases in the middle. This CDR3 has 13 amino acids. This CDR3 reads CASSLSGSDGYTF. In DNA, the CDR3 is TGTGCCAGCAGTTTATCGGGGAGTGATGGCTACACCTTC.

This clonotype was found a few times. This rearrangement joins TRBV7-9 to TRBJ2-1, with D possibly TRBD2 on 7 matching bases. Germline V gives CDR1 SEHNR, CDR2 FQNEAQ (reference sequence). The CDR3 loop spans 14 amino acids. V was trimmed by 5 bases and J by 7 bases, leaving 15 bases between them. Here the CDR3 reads CASSRGAQGNEQFF. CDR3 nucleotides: TGTGCCAGCAGCCGGGGGGCTCAGGGAAATGAGCAGTTCTTC.

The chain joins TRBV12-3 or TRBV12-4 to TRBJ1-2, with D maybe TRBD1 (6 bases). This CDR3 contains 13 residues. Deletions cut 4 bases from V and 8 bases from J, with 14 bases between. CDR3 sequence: CASSSDSRGGYTF. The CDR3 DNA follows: TGTGCCAGCAGTTCGGACAGCCGCGGGGGCTACACCTTC.

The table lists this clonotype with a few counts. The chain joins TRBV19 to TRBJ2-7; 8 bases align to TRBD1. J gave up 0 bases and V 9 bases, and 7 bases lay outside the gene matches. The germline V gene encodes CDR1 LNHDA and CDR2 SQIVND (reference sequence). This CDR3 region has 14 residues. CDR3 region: CASQGTGHSYEQYF. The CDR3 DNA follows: TGTGCCAGCCAAGGGACAGGCCACTCCTACGAGCAGTACTTC.

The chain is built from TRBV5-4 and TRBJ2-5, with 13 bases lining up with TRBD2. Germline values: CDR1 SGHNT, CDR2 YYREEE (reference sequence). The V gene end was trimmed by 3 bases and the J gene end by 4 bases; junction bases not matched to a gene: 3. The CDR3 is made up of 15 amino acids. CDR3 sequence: CASSWTSGSGETQYF. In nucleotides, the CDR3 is TGTGCCAGCAGCTGGACTAGCGGGAGTGGAGAGACCCAGTACTTC.